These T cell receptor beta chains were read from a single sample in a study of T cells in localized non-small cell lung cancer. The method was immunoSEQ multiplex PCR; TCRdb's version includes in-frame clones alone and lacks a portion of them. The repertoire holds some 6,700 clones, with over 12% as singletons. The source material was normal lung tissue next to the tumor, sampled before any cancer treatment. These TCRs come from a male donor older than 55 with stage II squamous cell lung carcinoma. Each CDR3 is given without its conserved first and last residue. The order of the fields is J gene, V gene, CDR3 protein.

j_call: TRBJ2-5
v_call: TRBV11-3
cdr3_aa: ASSIGTGGQETQY

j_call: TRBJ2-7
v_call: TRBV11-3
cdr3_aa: ASSTSSTGSYEQY

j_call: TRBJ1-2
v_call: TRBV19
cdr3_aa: ASSIDPVGNYGYT

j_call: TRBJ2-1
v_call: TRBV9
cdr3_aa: ASRREVAGSYEQF

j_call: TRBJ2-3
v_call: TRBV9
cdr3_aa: ASSFSGTVTDTQY

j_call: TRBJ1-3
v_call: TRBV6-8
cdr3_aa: ASSMGGTGNTIY

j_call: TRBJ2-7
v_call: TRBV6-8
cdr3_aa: ASSGGTGGYEQY

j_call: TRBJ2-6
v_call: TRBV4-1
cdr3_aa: ASSQELGTAGANVLT

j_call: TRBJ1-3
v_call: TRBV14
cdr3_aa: ASSQSAGNTIY

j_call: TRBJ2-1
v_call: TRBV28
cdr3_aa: ASSLSNGGVNEQF

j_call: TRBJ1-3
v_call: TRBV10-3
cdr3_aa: AIKASSGNTIY

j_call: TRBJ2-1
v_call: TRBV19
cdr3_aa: ASSPIRAGGRNNEQF

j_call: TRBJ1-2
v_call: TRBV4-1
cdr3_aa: ASSQEGGGRNYGYT

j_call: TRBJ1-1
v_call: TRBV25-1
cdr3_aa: ASAGGWSTEAF

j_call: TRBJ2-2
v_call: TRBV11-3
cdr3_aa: ASSSGQANTGELF

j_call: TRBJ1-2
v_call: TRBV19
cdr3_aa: ASSPAPAYGYT

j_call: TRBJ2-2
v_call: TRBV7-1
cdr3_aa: ASSLRVAGDTGELF

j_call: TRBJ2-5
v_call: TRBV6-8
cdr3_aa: ASSYDLQETQY

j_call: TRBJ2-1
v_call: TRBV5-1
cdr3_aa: ASRPRRDGSYNEQF

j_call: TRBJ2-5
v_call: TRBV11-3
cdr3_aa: ASSLGQVQETQY

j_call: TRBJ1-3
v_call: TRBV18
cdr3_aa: ASSPQVRSGNTIY

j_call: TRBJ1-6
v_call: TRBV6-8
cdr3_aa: ASRPLTGGNRTPLH

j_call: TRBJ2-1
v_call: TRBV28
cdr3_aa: ASSWGRSSGRDNEQF

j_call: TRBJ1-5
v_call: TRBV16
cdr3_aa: ASSQESGRLDQPQH